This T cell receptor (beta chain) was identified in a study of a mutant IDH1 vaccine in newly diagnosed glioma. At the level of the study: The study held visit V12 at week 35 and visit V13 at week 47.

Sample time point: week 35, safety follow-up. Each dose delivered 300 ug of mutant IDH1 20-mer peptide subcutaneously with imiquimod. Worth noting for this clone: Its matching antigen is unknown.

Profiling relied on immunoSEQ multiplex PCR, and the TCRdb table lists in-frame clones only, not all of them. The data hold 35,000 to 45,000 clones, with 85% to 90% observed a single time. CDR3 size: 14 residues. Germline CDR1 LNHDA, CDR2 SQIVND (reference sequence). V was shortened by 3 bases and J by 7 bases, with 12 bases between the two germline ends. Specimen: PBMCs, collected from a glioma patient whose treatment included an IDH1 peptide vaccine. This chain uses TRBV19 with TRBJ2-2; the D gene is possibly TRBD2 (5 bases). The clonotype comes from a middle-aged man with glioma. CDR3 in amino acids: CASSIGGRGGELFF. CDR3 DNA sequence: TGTGCCAGTAGTATTGGCGGTCGGGGCGGGGAGCTGTTTTTT.